This entry concerns a single TCR beta chain. Antigen: not known. Unique molecular identifiers were affixed to single, distinct cDNA molecules. TCRdb re-derived calls from the 5' RACE reads in MiXCR, one entry per CDR3 protein. The sample includes about 80,000 distinct CDR3 sequences, about 15% of them seen just once. CDR3 length: 15 amino acids. The germline V and J ends were trimmed by 3 bases and 3 bases, with 11 bases remaining between them. CDR1 KGHSH and CDR2 LQKENI come from the germline V gene. This specimen comes from a study of early T cells in non-severe SARS-CoV-2 infection. For the study at large: Sequenced bulk RNA came from whole blood that was unsorted, and chains were unpaired. Study-wide findings and caveats: Lookups in VDJdb leaned toward anti-spike CD8 responses and missed private and CD4 specificities.

This sequence was found in an adult who was a healthcare worker with PCR-confirmed SARS-CoV-2 infection or an uninfected control (not recorded which). The chain links TRBV18 to TRBJ2-2; no firm D call. Sequenced: whole blood. CDR3 sequence reads: CASSPLMDYTGELFF. Here the CDR3 DNA reads TGTGCCAGCTCACCCCTGATGGATTACACCGGGGAGCTGTTTTTT.